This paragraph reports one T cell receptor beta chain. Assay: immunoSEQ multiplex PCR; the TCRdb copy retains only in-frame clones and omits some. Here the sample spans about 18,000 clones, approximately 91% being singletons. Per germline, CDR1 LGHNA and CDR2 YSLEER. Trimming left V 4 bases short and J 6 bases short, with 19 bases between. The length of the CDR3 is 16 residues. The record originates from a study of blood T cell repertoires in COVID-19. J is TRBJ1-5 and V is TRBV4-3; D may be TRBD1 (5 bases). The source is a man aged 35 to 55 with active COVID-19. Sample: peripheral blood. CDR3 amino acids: CASSPTRQGLGQPQHF. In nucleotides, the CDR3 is TGCGCCAGCAGCCCGACAAGGCAGGGATTGGGTCAGCCCCAGCATTTT.